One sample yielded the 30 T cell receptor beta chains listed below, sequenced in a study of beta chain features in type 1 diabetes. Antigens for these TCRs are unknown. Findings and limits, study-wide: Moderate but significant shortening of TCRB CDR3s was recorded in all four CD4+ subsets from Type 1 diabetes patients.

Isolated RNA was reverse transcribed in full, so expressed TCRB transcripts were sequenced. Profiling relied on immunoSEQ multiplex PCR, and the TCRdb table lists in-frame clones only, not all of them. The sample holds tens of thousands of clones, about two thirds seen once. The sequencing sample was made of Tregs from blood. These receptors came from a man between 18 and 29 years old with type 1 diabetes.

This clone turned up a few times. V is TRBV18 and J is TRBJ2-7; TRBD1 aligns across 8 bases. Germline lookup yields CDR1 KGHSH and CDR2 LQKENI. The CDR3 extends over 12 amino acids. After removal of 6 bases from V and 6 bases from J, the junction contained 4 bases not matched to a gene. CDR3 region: CASSAGTGEQYF. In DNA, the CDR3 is TGTGCCAGCTCCGCCGGGACAGGCGAGCAGTACTTC. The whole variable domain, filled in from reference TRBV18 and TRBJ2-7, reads NAGVMQNPRHLVRRRGQEARLRCSPMKGHSHVYWYRQLPEEGLKFMVYLQKENIIDESGMPKERFSAEFPKEGPSILRIQQVVRGDSAAYFCASSAGTGEQYFGPGTRLTVT.

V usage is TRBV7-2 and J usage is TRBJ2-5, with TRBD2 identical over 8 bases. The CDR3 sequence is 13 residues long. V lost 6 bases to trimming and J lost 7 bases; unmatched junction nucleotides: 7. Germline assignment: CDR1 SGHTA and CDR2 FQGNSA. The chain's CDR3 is CASSDGLAVTQYF. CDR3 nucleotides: TGTGCCAGCAGTGATGGACTAGCCGTGACCCAGTACTTC.

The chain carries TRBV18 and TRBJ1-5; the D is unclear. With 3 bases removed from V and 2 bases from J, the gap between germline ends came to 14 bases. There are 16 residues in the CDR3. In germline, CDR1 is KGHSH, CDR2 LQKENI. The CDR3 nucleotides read TGTGCCAGCTCACCCTCCTCAGACCGGGGCAATCAGCCCCAGCATTTT. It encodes CASSPSSDRGNQPQHF.

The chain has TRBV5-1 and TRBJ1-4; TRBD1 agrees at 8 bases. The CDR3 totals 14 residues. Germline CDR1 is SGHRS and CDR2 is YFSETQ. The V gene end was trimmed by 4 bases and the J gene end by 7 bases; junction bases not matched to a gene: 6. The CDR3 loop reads CASSGTGGSEKLFF. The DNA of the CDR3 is TGCGCCAGCAGCGGGACAGGTGGATCTGAAAAACTGTTTTTT.

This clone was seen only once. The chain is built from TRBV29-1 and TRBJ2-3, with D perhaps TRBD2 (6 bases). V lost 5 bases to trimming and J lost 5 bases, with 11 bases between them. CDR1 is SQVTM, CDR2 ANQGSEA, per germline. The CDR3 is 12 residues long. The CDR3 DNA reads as TGCAGCGTTCGCGGGGCAGGAGATACGCAGTATTTT. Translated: CSVRGAGDTQYF.

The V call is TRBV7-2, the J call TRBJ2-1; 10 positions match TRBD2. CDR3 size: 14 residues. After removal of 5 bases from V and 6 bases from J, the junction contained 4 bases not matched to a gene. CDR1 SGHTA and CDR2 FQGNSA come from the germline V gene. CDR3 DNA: TGTGCCAGCAGCCCAAGCGGGGGGGGCAATGAGCAGTTCTTC. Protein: CASSPSGGGNEQFF.

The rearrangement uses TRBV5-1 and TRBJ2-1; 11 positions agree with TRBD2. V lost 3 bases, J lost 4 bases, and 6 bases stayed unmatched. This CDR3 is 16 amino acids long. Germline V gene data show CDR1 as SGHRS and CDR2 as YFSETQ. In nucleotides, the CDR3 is TGCGCCAGCAGCTACTCTAGCGGGGGGCTTTACAATGAGCAGTTCTTC. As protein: CASSYSSGGLYNEQFF.

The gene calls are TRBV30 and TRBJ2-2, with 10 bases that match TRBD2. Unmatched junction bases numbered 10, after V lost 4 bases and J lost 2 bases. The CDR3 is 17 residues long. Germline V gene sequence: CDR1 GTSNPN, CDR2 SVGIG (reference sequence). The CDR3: CAWIPKAGGRNTGELFF. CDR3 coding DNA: TGTGCCTGGATACCAAAAGCGGGGGGGCGAAACACCGGGGAGCTGTTTTTT. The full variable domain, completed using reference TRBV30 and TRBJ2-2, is SQTIHQWPATLVQPVGSPLSLECTVEGTSNPNLYWYRQAAGRGLQLLFYSVGIGQISSEVPQNLSASRPQDRQFILSSKKLLLSDSGFYLCAWIPKAGGRNTGELFFGEGSRLTVL.

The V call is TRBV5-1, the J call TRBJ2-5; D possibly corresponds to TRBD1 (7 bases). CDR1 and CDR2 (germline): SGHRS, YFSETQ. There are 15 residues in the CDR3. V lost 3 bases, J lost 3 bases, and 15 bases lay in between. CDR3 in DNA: TGCGCCAGCAGCTGGGGGGACAGATCTGAAGAGACCCAGTACTTC. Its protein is CASSWGDRSEETQYF.

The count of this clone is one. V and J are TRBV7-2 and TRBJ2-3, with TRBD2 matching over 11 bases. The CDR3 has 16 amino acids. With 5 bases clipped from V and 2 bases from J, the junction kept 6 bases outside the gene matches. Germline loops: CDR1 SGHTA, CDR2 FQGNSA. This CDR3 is CASSPRLAGPTDTQYF. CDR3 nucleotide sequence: TGTGCCAGCAGCCCCAGACTAGCGGGACCCACAGATACGCAGTATTTT.

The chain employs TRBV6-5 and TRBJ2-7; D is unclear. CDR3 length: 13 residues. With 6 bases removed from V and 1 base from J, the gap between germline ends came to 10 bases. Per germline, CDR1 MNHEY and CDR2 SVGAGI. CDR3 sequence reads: CASSTTLSYEQYF. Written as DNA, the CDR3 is TGTGCCAGCAGCACTACACTATCCTACGAGCAGTACTTC.

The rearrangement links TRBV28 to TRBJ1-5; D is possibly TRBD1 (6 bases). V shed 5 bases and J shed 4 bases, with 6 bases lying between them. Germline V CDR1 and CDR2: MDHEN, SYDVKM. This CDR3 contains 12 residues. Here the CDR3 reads CASSTGNQPQHF. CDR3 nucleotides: TGTGCCAGCAGTACAGGGAATCAGCCCCAGCATTTT. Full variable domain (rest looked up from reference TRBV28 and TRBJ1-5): DVKVTQSSRYLVKRTGEKVFLECVQDMDHENMFWYRQDPGLGLRLIYFSYDVKMKEKGDIPEGYSVSREKKERFSLILESASTNQTSMYLCASSTGNQPQHFGDGTRLSIL.

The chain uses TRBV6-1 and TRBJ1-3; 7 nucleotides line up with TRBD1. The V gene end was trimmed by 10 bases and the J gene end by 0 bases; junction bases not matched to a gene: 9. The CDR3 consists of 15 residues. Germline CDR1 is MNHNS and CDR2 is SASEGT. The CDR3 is CATATGPSSGNTIYF. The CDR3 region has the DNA TGTGCCACCGCGACAGGGCCTTCCTCTGGAAACACCATATATTTT.

CDR3 sequence (DNA): TGTGCCAGCAGTCAAACCGGGACAGGGGTCTTCGAGCAGTACTTC. Translating it yields CASSQTGTGVFEQYF. The chain combines TRBV6-5 with TRBJ2-7, with 10 bases that match TRBD1. Germline trimming cut 5 bases from V and 6 bases from J; bases unmatched to any gene: 10. The CDR3 consists of 15 residues. From germline, CDR1 is MNHEY and CDR2 SVGAGI.

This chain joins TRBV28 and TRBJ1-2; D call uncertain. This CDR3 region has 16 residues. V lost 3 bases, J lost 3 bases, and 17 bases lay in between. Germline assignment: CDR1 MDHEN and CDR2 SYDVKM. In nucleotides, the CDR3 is TGTGCCAGCAGTTTGGTTCGTGGGTCCGGGTACTATGGCTACACCTTC. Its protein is CASSLVRGSGYYGYTF.

The CDR3 DNA reads as TGTGCCAGCAGCTCAGGCCCAGCGGGAGGGCCCTACGAGCAGTACTTC. Translation: CASSSGPAGGPYEQYF. The chain joins TRBV7-2 to TRBJ2-7; 10 bases are shared with TRBD2. The CDR3 is made up of 16 amino acids. From germline, CDR1 is SGHTA and CDR2 FQGNSA. V shed 4 bases and J 2 bases; nucleotides not matched to a gene: 8.

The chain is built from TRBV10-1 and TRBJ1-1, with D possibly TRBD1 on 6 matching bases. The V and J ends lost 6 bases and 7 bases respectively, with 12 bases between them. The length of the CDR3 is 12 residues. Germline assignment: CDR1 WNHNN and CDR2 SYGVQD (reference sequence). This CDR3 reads CASRDPTGEAFF. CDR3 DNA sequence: TGCGCCAGCAGGGACCCGACAGGTGAAGCTTTCTTT.

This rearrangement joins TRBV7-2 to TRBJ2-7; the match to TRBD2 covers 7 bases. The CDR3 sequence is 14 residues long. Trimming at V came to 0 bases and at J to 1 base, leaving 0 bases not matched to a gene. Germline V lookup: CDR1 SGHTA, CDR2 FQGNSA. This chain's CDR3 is CASSLARGSYEQYF. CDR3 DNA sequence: TGTGCCAGCAGCTTAGCGCGGGGGTCCTACGAGCAGTACTTC.

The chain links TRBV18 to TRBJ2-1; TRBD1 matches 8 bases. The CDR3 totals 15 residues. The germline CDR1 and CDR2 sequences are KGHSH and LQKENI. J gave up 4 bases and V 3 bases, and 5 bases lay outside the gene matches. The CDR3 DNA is TGTGCCAGCTCACCGTACAGGGGGTTGTACAATGAGCAGTTCTTC. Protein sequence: CASSPYRGLYNEQFF.

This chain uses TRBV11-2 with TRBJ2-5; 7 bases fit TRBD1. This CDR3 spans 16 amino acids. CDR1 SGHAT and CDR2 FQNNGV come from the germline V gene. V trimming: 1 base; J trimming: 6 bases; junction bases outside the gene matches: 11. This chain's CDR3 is CASSLGGDRARQTQYF. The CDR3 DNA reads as TGTGCCAGCAGCTTAGGGGGAGACAGGGCGCGGCAGACCCAGTACTTC.

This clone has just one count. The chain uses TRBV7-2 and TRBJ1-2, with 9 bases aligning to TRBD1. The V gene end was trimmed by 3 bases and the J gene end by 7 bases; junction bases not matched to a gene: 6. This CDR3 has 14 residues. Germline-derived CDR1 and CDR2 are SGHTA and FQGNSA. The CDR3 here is CASSFQQGAGGYTF. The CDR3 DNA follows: TGTGCCAGCAGCTTTCAACAGGGGGCCGGTGGCTACACCTTC.

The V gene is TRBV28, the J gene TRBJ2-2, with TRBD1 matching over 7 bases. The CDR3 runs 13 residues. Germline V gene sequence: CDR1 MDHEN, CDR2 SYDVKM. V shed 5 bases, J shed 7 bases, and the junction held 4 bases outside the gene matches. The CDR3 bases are TGTGCCAGCAGTCCCTGGGACAGCGGGGAGCTGTTTTTT. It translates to CASSPWDSGELFF.

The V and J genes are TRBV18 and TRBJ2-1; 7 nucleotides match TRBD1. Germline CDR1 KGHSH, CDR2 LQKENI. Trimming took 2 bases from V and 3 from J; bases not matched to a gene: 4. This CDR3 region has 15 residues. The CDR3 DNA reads TGTGCCAGCTCACCATCAGGGGGTGGCTACAATGAGCAGTTCTTC. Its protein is CASSPSGGGYNEQFF.

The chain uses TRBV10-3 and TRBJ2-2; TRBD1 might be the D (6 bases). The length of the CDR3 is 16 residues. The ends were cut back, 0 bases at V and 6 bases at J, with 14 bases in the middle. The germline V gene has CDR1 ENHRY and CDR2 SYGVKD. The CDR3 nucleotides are TGTGCCATCAGTGAGTCCGGGACAACCCTGGCCGGGGAGCTGTTTTTT. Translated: CAISESGTTLAGELFF.

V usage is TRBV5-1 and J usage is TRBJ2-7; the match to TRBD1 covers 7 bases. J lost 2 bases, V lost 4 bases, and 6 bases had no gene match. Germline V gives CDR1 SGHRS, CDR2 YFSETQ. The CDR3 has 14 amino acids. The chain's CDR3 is CASSPEGQTYEQYF. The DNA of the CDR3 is TGCGCCAGCAGCCCCGAGGGACAGACCTACGAGCAGTACTTC.

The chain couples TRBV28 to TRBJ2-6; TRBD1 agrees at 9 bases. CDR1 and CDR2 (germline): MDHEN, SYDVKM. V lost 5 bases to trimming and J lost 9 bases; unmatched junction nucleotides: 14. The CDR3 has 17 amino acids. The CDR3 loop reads CASSLPGQGMRGNVLTF. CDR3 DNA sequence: TGTGCCAGCAGTCTCCCGGGACAGGGTATGAGGGGCAACGTCCTGACTTTC.

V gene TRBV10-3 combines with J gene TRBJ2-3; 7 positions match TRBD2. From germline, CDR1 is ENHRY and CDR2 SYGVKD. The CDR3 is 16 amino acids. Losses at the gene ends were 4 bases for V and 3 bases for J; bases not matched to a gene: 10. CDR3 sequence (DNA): TGTGCCATCAGTGCAGGACTAGTAAAGAGAACAGATACGCAGTATTTT. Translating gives CAISAGLVKRTDTQYF.

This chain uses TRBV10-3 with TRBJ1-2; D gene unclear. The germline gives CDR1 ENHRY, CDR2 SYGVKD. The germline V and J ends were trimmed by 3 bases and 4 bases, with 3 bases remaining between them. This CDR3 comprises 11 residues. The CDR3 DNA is TGTGCCATCAGTGATATCTATGGCTACACCTTC. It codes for CAISDIYGYTF.

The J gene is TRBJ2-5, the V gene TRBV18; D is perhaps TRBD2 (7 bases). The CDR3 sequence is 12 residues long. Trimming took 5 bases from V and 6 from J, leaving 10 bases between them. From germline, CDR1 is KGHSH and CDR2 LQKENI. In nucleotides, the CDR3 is TGTGCCAGCTCAAGGGGGGGACAGACCCAGTACTTC. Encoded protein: CASSRGGQTQYF.

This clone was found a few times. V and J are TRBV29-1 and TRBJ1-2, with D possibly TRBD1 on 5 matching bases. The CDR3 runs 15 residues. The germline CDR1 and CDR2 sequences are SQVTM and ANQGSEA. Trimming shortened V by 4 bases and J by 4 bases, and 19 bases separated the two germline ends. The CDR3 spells CSVVQFGRGFYGYTF. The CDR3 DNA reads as TGCAGCGTTGTCCAATTTGGTCGGGGGTTCTATGGCTACACCTTC.